This T cell receptor (beta chain) stems from a study of cytomegalovirus exposure and HLA in healthy donors. The PCR employed 60 Vbeta primers together with 13 Jbeta primers. Method: immunoSEQ multiplex PCR; TCRdb's copy keeps in-frame clones and lacks some. The sample data list about 64,000 clones. The CDR3 consists of 16 residues. Germline lookup yields CDR1 LNHDA and CDR2 SQIVND (reference sequence). V was shortened by 0 bases and J by 10 bases, with 21 bases between the two germline ends. The receptor was isolated from a woman younger than 35 in good health and CMV-seronegative. This chain joins TRBV19 and TRBJ1-2; no reliable D call. Source material: PBMCs. CDR3 amino acids: CASSIDLQPTPTLYTF. The CDR3 nucleotides are TGTGCCAGTAGTATAGATCTACAGCCTACCCCCACTCTCTACACCTTC.